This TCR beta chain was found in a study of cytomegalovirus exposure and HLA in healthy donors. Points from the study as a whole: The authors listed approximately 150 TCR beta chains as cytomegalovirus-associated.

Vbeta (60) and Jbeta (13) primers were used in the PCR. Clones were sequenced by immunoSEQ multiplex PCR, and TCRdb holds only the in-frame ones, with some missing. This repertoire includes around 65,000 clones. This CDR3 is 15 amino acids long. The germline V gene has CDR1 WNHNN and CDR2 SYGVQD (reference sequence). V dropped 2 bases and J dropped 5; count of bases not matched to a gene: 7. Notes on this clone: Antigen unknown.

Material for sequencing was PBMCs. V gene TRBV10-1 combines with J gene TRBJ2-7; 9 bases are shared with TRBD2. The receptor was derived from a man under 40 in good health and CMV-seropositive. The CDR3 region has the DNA TGCGCCAGCAGTGAGCAGATAGCGGGAGATCACGAGCAGTACTTC. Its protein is CASSEQIAGDHEQYF.